The 2 T cell receptor beta chains below all came from one sample that was sequenced in a study of CD8 T cells in Susac syndrome. An amount of RNA that ranged from roughly 0.5 to 1 ug was reverse transcribed with random hexamers. TCRdb passed the immunoSEQ multiplex PCR reads through MiXCR, listing each CDR3 protein once. The sample gives 120,000 to 150,000 distinct CDR3 sequences, roughly 94% of which show up once; under 0.095% is in the top ten. Source material: CD4+ T cells from PBMCs. The receptors were gathered from a human donor in good health.

The V call is TRBV25-1, the J call TRBJ2-2; D uncertain. V lost 5 bases to trimming and J lost 2 bases, with 6 bases between them. Germline V gene lookup returns CDR1 MGHDK and CDR2 SYGVNS. This CDR3 is built from 13 residues. The CDR3 loop reads CASSHTNTGELFF. In nucleotides, the CDR3 is TGTGCCAGCAGTCATACTAACACCGGGGAGCTGTTTTTT.

The CDR3, as DNA: TGCGCCAGCAGTCAATCAAAGCCTAGCGGGAGTAGAGGACCCTACGAGCAGTACTTC. Protein sequence: CASSQSKPSGSRGPYEQYF. J is TRBJ2-7 and V is TRBV23-1; TRBD2 aligns across 10 bases. TRBV23-1 is an ORF, with its function uncertain. With 0 bases clipped from V and 2 bases from J, the junction kept 13 bases outside the gene matches. This CDR3 has 19 residues.